The rows below give T cell receptor beta chains drawn from one sample of a study of cytomegalovirus exposure and HLA in healthy donors. This table comes from immunoSEQ multiplex PCR, and its TCRdb copy is limited to in-frame clones, with some not included. The repertoire has around 190,000 clones, roughly four fifths of them found once; the top ten carry roughly 0.5%. The sequenced sample was PBMCs. All receptors derive from a woman between 50 and 59 years old in good health and CMV-seronegative. CDR3s include the opening cysteine and the closing phenylalanine or tryptophan. The order of the fields is D gene, J gene, V gene, clone size, CDR3 DNA, CDR3 protein. D genes are given only for firm matches. Not every row has a clone size; where given, it reads once, few, many or a size class.

D: TRBD2
J: TRBJ2-1
V: TRBV2
size: NA
DNA: TGTGCCACCAAGGGACTAGCGGGTATCTACAATGAGCAGTTCTTC
CDR3: CATKGLAGIYNEQFF

D: NA
J: TRBJ1-1
V: TRBV5-4
size: NA
DNA: TGTGCCAGCAGCACACTTAGAGGGGGTACGGGCACTGAAGCTTTCTTT
CDR3: CASSTLRGGTGTEAFF

D: NA
J: TRBJ2-2
V: TRBV28
size: NA
DNA: TGTGCCATCCGAAGCGGGAACACCGGGGAGCTGTTTTTT
CDR3: CAIRSGNTGELFF

D: NA
J: TRBJ2-1
V: TRBV7-9
size: NA
DNA: TGTGCCAGCAGCCCAGGTGACTCCTACAATGAGCAGTTCTTC
CDR3: CASSPGDSYNEQFF

D: NA
J: TRBJ1-1
V: TRBV6-5
size: NA
DNA: TGTGCCAGCAGCCGTGACATGGGGCAGGCTGAAGCTTTCTTT
CDR3: CASSRDMGQAEAFF

D: NA
J: TRBJ1-4
V: TRBV7-2
size: NA
DNA: TGTGCCAGCAGCGAAAGGAGGGAAACTAATGAAAAACTGTTTTTT
CDR3: CASSERRETNEKLFF

D: TRBD1
J: TRBJ2-5
V: TRBV19
size: few
DNA: TGTGCCAGTAGCCCCCCCCGACAGGGTGGCAGGGAGACCCAGTACTTC
CDR3: CASSPPRQGGRETQYF

D: NA
J: TRBJ2-2
V: TRBV11-2
size: NA
DNA: TGTGCCAGCAGCCTTACAGAGCTGTTTTTT
CDR3: CASSLTELFF

D: TRBD2
J: TRBJ2-3
V: TRBV14
size: NA
DNA: TGTGCCAGCAGCCAAGGTATCTCTAGCGGGAGATCAGATACGCAGTATTTT
CDR3: CASSQGISSGRSDTQYF

D: NA
J: TRBJ1-4
V: TRBV20-1
size: NA
DNA: TGCAGTGCTTACAGCAATGAAAAACTGTTTTTT
CDR3: CSAYSNEKLFF

D: NA
J: TRBJ2-1
V: TRBV18
size: NA
DNA: TGTGCCAGCTCACCACCAGGGGATGATGAGCAGTTCTTC
CDR3: CASSPPGDDEQFF

D: TRBD1
J: TRBJ2-5
V: TRBV2
size: NA
DNA: TGTGCCAGCAGTGAGGGTCCGGGACAGGGCCAAGAGACCCAGTACTTC
CDR3: CASSEGPGQGQETQYF

D: NA
J: TRBJ2-1
V: TRBV5-1
size: NA
DNA: TGCGCCAGCAGCCAAGCGGGTGGCAAGGACAATGAGCAGTTCTTC
CDR3: CASSQAGGKDNEQFF

D: TRBD1
J: TRBJ2-3
V: TRBV9
size: NA
DNA: TGTGCCAGCAGCGTACAGGGGGTCCCAGATACGCAGTATTTT
CDR3: CASSVQGVPDTQYF

D: TRBD2
J: TRBJ2-1
V: TRBV10-2
size: NA
DNA: TGCGCCAGCAGTTTAATAGCGGGAGGACCCAATGAGCAGTTCTTC
CDR3: CASSLIAGGPNEQFF

D: NA
J: TRBJ1-2
V: TRBV5-1
size: NA
DNA: TGCGCCAGCAGCGTGACCCCGAACAGGCAATCCTATGGCTACACCTTC
CDR3: CASSVTPNRQSYGYTF

D: TRBD2
J: TRBJ2-1
V: TRBV11-3
size: once
DNA: TGTGCCAGCAGCGACAGGACTAGCGGGGGGAACTTACACAATGAGCAGTTCTTC
CDR3: CASSDRTSGGNLHNEQFF

D: NA
J: TRBJ2-4
V: TRBV9
size: NA
DNA: TGTGCCAGCAGCCCCATGGCGGGGGCCAAAAACATTCAGTACTTC
CDR3: CASSPMAGAKNIQYF

D: TRBD1
J: TRBJ2-7
V: TRBV4-1
size: NA
DNA: TGCGCCAGCAGAGAACAGGGGGGATCATCCTACGAGCAGTACTTC
CDR3: CASREQGGSSYEQYF

D: NA
J: TRBJ2-1
V: TRBV7-7
size: few
DNA: TGTGCCAGCAGCTTAGATCGGGATAATGAGCAGTTCTTC
CDR3: CASSLDRDNEQFF

D: NA
J: TRBJ2-1
V: TRBV2
size: NA
DNA: TGTGCCAGCAGCGTGAGGTTGGGACTCGGGCAGTTCTTC
CDR3: CASSVRLGLGQFF

D: NA
J: TRBJ2-3
V: TRBV20-1
size: NA
DNA: TGCAGTGCTAGACACACAGATACGCAGTATTTT
CDR3: CSARHTDTQYF

D: NA
J: TRBJ1-5
V: TRBV27
size: NA
DNA: TGTGCCAGCAGTTTAAACAGGGATAGCAATCAGCCCCAGCATTTT
CDR3: CASSLNRDSNQPQHF

D: NA
J: TRBJ1-2
V: TRBV21-1
size: NA
DNA: TGTGCCAGCAGCAAAGCGGACAGGTATGGCTACACCTTC
CDR3: CASSKADRYGYTF

D: TRBD1
J: TRBJ2-3
V: TRBV6-5
size: NA
DNA: TGTGCCAGCAGTTCAACAGGGGGCTCTCCGAACTTT
CDR3: CASSSTGGSPNF

D: NA
J: TRBJ2-3
V: TRBV4-3
size: NA
DNA: TGCGCCAGCAGCCAAGACGGGGGAAGCACAGATACGCAGTATTTT
CDR3: CASSQDGGSTDTQYF

D: NA
J: TRBJ2-3
V: TRBV28
size: NA
DNA: TGTGCCAGCAGTCCCACCCCGCAGGGTTTCGTGGATACGCAGTATTTT
CDR3: CASSPTPQGFVDTQYF

D: NA
J: TRBJ2-2
V: TRBV5-4
size: NA
DNA: TGTGCCAGCAGCTTGGTAGACAGTACGGGCACCGGGGAGCTGTTTTTT
CDR3: CASSLVDSTGTGELFF

D: TRBD2
J: TRBJ2-2
V: TRBV4-3
size: NA
DNA: TGCGCCAGCAGCCAAGTTGCTGGGAGGGACGGGGAGCTGTTTTTT
CDR3: CASSQVAGRDGELFF

D: TRBD1
J: TRBJ2-7
V: TRBV18
size: NA
DNA: TGTGCCAGCTCACTCCCGGGGACAGAGTACAACGAGCAGTACTTC
CDR3: CASSLPGTEYNEQYF

D: NA
J: TRBJ2-7
V: TRBV28
size: NA
DNA: TGTGCCAGCAGTCGACTCTACTACGAGCAGTACTTC
CDR3: CASSRLYYEQYF

D: TRBD1
J: TRBJ2-3
V: TRBV29-1
size: NA
DNA: TGCAGCGTTGAACTCAGGGGGTCAGATACGCAGTATTTT
CDR3: CSVELRGSDTQYF

D: NA
J: TRBJ2-7
V: TRBV7-8
size: NA
DNA: TGTGCCAGCAGCCCCGGACTAAAACCAAGGGAGCAGTACTTC
CDR3: CASSPGLKPREQYF

D: TRBD1
J: TRBJ1-4
V: TRBV15
size: NA
DNA: TGTGCCACCAGCCCACAGGGGGCGAATGAAAAACTGTTTTTT
CDR3: CATSPQGANEKLFF

D: NA
J: TRBJ2-2
V: TRBV28
size: NA
DNA: TGTGCCAGCAGTTTAGGGCCCGGGAACACCGGGGAGCTGTTTTTT
CDR3: CASSLGPGNTGELFF

D: TRBD1
J: TRBJ1-3
V: TRBV5-1
size: once
DNA: TGCGCCGGCAGCTCAGGGGGGCCTGGAAACACCATATATTTT
CDR3: CAGSSGGPGNTIYF

D: NA
J: TRBJ1-5
V: TRBV28
size: NA
DNA: TGTGCCAGCAGCTCCGGGGGGCGCGGTAGCAATCAGCCCCAGCATTTT
CDR3: CASSSGGRGSNQPQHF

D: NA
J: TRBJ1-3
V: TRBV19
size: NA
DNA: TGTGCCAGTAGCGAGGGATATCTCTCTGGAAACACCATATATTTT
CDR3: CASSEGYLSGNTIYF

D: TRBD1
J: TRBJ1-1
V: TRBV2
size: NA
DNA: TGTGCCACCGGGCGACAGGGGGCCGAGGACACTGAAGCTTTCTTT
CDR3: CATGRQGAEDTEAFF

D: NA
J: TRBJ1-2
V: TRBV6-5
size: NA
DNA: TGTGCCAGCAGTGAACAGAACTATGGCTACACCTTC
CDR3: CASSEQNYGYTF

D: NA
J: TRBJ2-1
V: TRBV7-3
size: NA
DNA: TGTGCCAGCAGCTTAACAGCAGGGTCCAATGAGCAGTTCTTC
CDR3: CASSLTAGSNEQFF

D: NA
J: TRBJ1-5
V: TRBV15
size: once
DNA: TGTGCCACCAGCAGCCGGGAAGCGAATCAGCCCCAGCATTTT
CDR3: CATSSREANQPQHF

D: NA
J: TRBJ2-1
V: TRBV7-2
size: few
DNA: TGTGCCAGCAGCTTAGTCTGGTCGGTCTCCTACAATGAGCAGTTCTTC
CDR3: CASSLVWSVSYNEQFF

D: TRBD2
J: TRBJ2-3
V: TRBV7-9
size: NA
DNA: TGTGCCAGCAGCTTAACTAGCGGGAGGGATACGCAGTATTTT
CDR3: CASSLTSGRDTQYF

D: NA
J: TRBJ2-7
V: TRBV2
size: NA
DNA: TGTGCCAGCAGTGGGGACTTAGGCGGGCCCGCTGTGGGAGAGCAGTACTTC
CDR3: CASSGDLGGPAVGEQYF

D: TRBD1
J: TRBJ1-4
V: TRBV5-1
size: NA
DNA: TGCGCCAGCAGCCTAATGACAGGGGGTGAAAAACTGTTTTTT
CDR3: CASSLMTGGEKLFF

D: TRBD2
J: TRBJ2-3
V: TRBV10-3
size: NA
DNA: TGTGCCATCACCCTTAGCGGGAGACCAGACGATACGCAGTATTTT
CDR3: CAITLSGRPDDTQYF